What follows describes a single T cell receptor beta chain. Its target is unknown. Other DNA variants within this sample encode the same CDR3. This specimen belongs to a study of cytomegalovirus exposure and HLA in healthy donors. Study-wide results and limits: In a later analysis, CMV-associated beta chains were mostly HLA-associated, it appeared. Productive rates of about 87% or about 30% were seen for most TCR beta V segments in an earlier analysis. The authors judged a highly shared variant cluster likely a sequencing artifact.

These donors, healthy bone marrow donors, were studied. The PCR had 60 Vbeta and 13 Jbeta primers. Libraries were prepared by immunoSEQ multiplex PCR; TCRdb keeps only in-frame clonotypes and omits some of them. The repertoire holds 200,000 or so clones, with around 80% as singletons. V trimming: 3 bases; J trimming: 6 bases; junction bases outside the gene matches: 2. The V gene's germline CDR1 is SGHRS and CDR2 YFSETQ. This CDR3 spans 15 amino acids. The sample taken for sequencing was PBMCs. The chain combines TRBV5-1 with TRBJ2-1; 14 bases map to TRBD2. The receptor's source is a young man in good health and CMV-seronegative. The DNA of the CDR3 is TGCGCCAGCAGCTCCGGGACTAGCGGGAGCAATGAGCAGTTCTTC. It encodes CASSSGTSGSNEQFF.